The 30 T cell receptor beta chains in this list originate from one sample, sequenced in a study of graft-versus-host responses after intestinal transplantation. For these TCRs, the target antigens are not known. Sequencing used immunoSEQ multiplex PCR; TCRdb keeps in-frame clones, though not all of them. The table records tens of thousands of clones, approximately 87% of them present only once. The sample was unstimulated CD4+ T cells sorted from spleen or lymph node cells, taken before transplant. The receptors were sampled from a human donor who was the organ donor for an intestinal transplant.

V is TRBV7-2 and J is TRBJ2-5, with TRBD2 identical over 9 bases. V was clipped by 1 base and J by 4 bases; unmatched bases: 13. This CDR3 has 18 residues. Germline V gene data show CDR1 as SGHTA and CDR2 as FQGNSA. This chain's CDR3 is CASSLGEASGVWRETQYF. The CDR3 DNA reads TGTGCCAGCAGCTTAGGTGAGGCTAGCGGGGTCTGGAGAGAGACCCAGTACTTC.

The chain uses TRBV10-3 and TRBJ2-3; TRBD2 aligns across 10 bases. This CDR3 is 17 amino acids long. The germline gives CDR1 ENHRY, CDR2 SYGVKD. V shed 4 bases and J 3 bases; nucleotides not matched to a gene: 10. CDR3 nucleotide sequence: TGTGCCATCAGTGGTACACCAAGCGGGGGGGGGACAGATACGCAGTATTTT. Protein sequence: CAISGTPSGGGTDTQYF.

This chain joins TRBV7-9 and TRBJ1-4; D not resolved. The germline CDR1 and CDR2 sequences are SEHNR and FQNEAQ (reference sequence). V was trimmed by 6 bases and J by 7 bases, leaving 9 bases between them. The CDR3 extends over 12 amino acids. The CDR3 coding sequence is TGTGCCAGCAGTTTCAGCGGTGAAAAACTGTTTTTT. Its translation is CASSFSGEKLFF.

The chain employs TRBV20-1 and TRBJ2-5; D ambiguous. This CDR3 has 11 amino acids. Germline V gene data show CDR1 as DFQATT and CDR2 as SNEGSKA (reference sequence). Trimming stripped 6 bases from V and 3 bases from J, with 8 bases between. CDR3 region: CSANKEETQYF. The CDR3 DNA sequence: TGCAGTGCAAACAAAGAAGAGACCCAGTACTTC.

The chain recombines TRBV28 with TRBJ1-2; 7 nucleotides match TRBD1. The J segment lost 4 bases and the V segment lost 1 base, leaving 12 bases of the junction unmatched. Germline CDR1 MDHEN, CDR2 SYDVKM. CDR3 size: 17 residues. The CDR3 reads CASSLYGTVGPGYGYTF. The CDR3 nucleotides are TGTGCCAGCAGTTTATATGGGACAGTCGGACCCGGCTATGGCTACACCTTC.

The chain combines TRBV25-1 with TRBJ2-6; perhaps TRBD2 as D (5 bases). Germline V CDR1 and CDR2: MGHDK, SYGVNS. This CDR3 is 13 amino acids long. The ends were cut back, 6 bases at V and 2 bases at J, with 5 bases in the middle. As DNA, the CDR3 is TGTGCCAGCAGCGGGACTGGGGCCAACGTCCTGACTTTC. This translates into CASSGTGANVLTF. The full variable domain, its missing parts supplied by reference TRBV25-1 and TRBJ2-6, is EADIYQTPRYLVIGTGKKITLECSQTMGHDKMYWYQQDPGMELHLIHYSYGVNSTEKGDLSSESTVSRIRTEHFPLTLESARPSHTSQYLCASSGTGANVLTFGAGSRLTVL.

This chain uses TRBV28 with TRBJ1-4, with D perhaps matching TRBD1 (6 bases). The V end was cut by 5 bases, the J end by 5 bases, with 18 bases between. CDR3 length equals 16 residues. CDR1 is MDHEN, CDR2 SYDVKM, per germline. CDR3 amino acids: CASSRNRDRTNEKLFF. CDR3 sequence (DNA): TGTGCCAGCAGTAGAAACAGGGATAGGACCAATGAAAAACTGTTTTTT.

V usage is TRBV12-5 and J usage is TRBJ1-5; the match to TRBD1 covers 7 bases. Per germline, CDR1 LGHNT and CDR2 FRNRAP. The CDR3 is 14 amino acids. After removal of 6 bases from V and 1 base from J, the junction contained 3 bases not matched to a gene. The CDR3 loop reads CASGIQGSNQPQHF. CDR3 DNA sequence: TGTGCTAGTGGCATACAGGGGAGCAATCAGCCCCAGCATTTT.

This clone was recorded a few times. A read error may account for a junction end that differs from germline. This chain connects TRBV5-1 to TRBJ1-2; 10 positions match TRBD1. CDR3 length: 15 amino acids. CDR1 is SGHRS and CDR2 is YFSETQ in the germline V gene. The CDR3 nucleotides are TGCGCCAGCAGATTGGATAAGGGGACAGGGGATGGCTACACCTTC. The encoded protein is CASRLDKGTGDGYTF.

The rearrangement links TRBV6-5 to TRBJ1-1; D is ambiguous. The V end was cut by 1 base, the J end by 2 bases, with 5 bases between. CDR1 and CDR2 (germline): MNHEY, SVGAGI. This CDR3 has 13 amino acids. CDR3 residues: CASSYLTNTEAFF. The CDR3, as DNA: TGTGCCAGCAGTTACTTGACTAACACTGAAGCTTTCTTT.

V usage is TRBV2 and J usage is TRBJ2-2; possible D gene TRBD2, 6 bases. This CDR3 spans 13 amino acids. V was pared by 7 bases and J by 6 bases, with 12 bases between. Germline V gene sequence: CDR1 SNHLY, CDR2 FYNNEI. The CDR3, as DNA: TGTGCCAGCATGGAGGGGTTTCCCGGGGAGCTGTTTTTT. This translates into CASMEGFPGELFF. The full variable domain, its missing parts supplied by reference TRBV2 and TRBJ2-2, is EPEVTQTPSHQVTQMGQEVILRCVPISNHLYFYWYRQILGQKVEFLVSFYNNEISEKSEIFDDQFSVERPDGSNFTLKIRSTKLEDSAMYFCASMEGFPGELFFGEGSRLTVL.

The gene calls are TRBV9 and TRBJ1-5, with TRBD1 as a possible D gene (6 bases). Trimming pared 2 bases from V and 9 bases from J, leaving 15 bases between. The length of the CDR3 is 14 residues. Germline V CDR1 and CDR2: SGDLS, YYNGEE. The CDR3 loop reads CASSVGSGDRPQHF. CDR3 nucleotides: TGTGCCAGCAGCGTTGGTTCAGGGGATCGGCCCCAGCATTTT.

The chain uses TRBV7-2 and TRBJ2-7; 7 positions match TRBD2. Per germline, CDR1 SGHTA and CDR2 FQGNSA. With V trimmed by 5 bases and J by 5 bases, 6 bases remained unmatched. The CDR3 extends over 13 amino acids. CDR3 nucleotide sequence: TGTGCCAGCAGCATGGGGGGGTGGGACGAGCAGTACGTC. The encoded protein is CASSMGGWDEQYV.

The chain links TRBV5-1 to TRBJ1-4; the match to TRBD1 covers 7 bases. Germline lookup yields CDR1 SGHRS and CDR2 YFSETQ. This CDR3 is 16 amino acids long. Germline trimming cut 5 bases from V and 4 bases from J; bases unmatched to any gene: 11. The CDR3 coding sequence is TGCGCCAGCAGTGGTGGAGGGGGCCACGGTAATGAAAAACTGTTTTTT. Translation: CASSGGGGHGNEKLFF.

J is TRBJ1-1 and V is TRBV27, with D uncertain. The CDR3 covers 13 residues. In germline, CDR1 is MNHEY, CDR2 SMNVEV (reference sequence). V lost 3 bases and J 1 base, leaving 6 bases between the germline ends. CDR3 sequence (DNA): TGTGCCAGCAGTTTCTATGGGAACACTGAAGCTTTCTTT. This codes for CASSFYGNTEAFF.

The chain recombines TRBV27 with TRBJ1-5; no clear D. This CDR3 has 15 amino acids. V dropped 6 bases and J dropped 4 bases, with 16 bases sitting between them. Germline V CDR1 and CDR2: MNHEY, SMNVEV (reference sequence). The CDR3 DNA follows: TGTGCCAGCAGATGGTCCGGGAGACCAAATCAGCCCCAGCATTTT. Residues: CASRWSGRPNQPQHF.

The chain links TRBV7-9 to TRBJ2-3; D may be TRBD1 (6 bases). This CDR3 comprises 14 residues. Deletions cut 1 base from V and 1 base from J, with 6 bases between. Germline V gene lookup returns CDR1 SEHNR and CDR2 FQNEAQ (reference sequence). CDR3 in DNA: TGTGCCAGCAGCTTAGGACAGGGCACAGATACGCAGTATTTT. It encodes CASSLGQGTDTQYF.

V gene TRBV6-5 combines with J gene TRBJ2-5, with a tentative D call TRBD2 (6 bases). The germline V and J ends were trimmed by 7 bases and 5 bases, with 17 bases remaining between them. CDR3 length: 14 residues. Germline V gives CDR1 MNHEY, CDR2 SVGAGI. The CDR3 bases are TGTGCCAGCAACGGCGGCGGGGTTCACGAGACCCAGTACTTC. It translates to CASNGGGVHETQYF.

This clone was recorded a few times. The V call is TRBV6-1, the J call TRBJ1-2, with TRBD1 identical over 9 bases. The V and J ends lost 6 bases and 8 bases, in that order; junction bases with no gene match: 4. Germline CDR1 reads MNHNS; CDR2 reads SASEGT. This CDR3 contains 12 residues. The CDR3: CASRNRGRGYTF. In nucleotides, the CDR3 is TGTGCCAGCAGGAACAGGGGGCGCGGCTACACCTTC.

The rearrangement links TRBV7-2 to TRBJ1-5, with a tentative D call TRBD1 (5 bases). Trimming left V 0 bases short and J 2 bases short, with 5 bases between. In germline, CDR1 is SGHTA, CDR2 FQGNSA. The CDR3 spans 14 residues. CDR3 protein: CASSLAGGNQPQHF. DNA for the CDR3: TGTGCCAGCAGCTTAGCAGGGGGCAATCAGCCCCAGCATTTT.

The V gene is TRBV11-2, the J gene TRBJ2-6, with 9 nucleotides matching TRBD1. Germline V gene sequence: CDR1 SGHAT, CDR2 FQNNGV. After removal of 5 bases from V and 0 bases from J, the junction contained 11 bases not matched to a gene. This CDR3 is 19 amino acids long. The CDR3 protein is CASSPPPGQGVSGANVLTF. CDR3 DNA: TGTGCCAGCAGCCCTCCGCCGGGACAGGGTGTCTCTGGGGCCAACGTCCTGACTTTC.

The chain carries TRBV6-5 and TRBJ1-2; unclear D gene. The CDR3 runs 14 residues. Between the trimmed V and J ends, which lost 5 bases and 2 bases, there was a span of 12 bases. Germline CDR1 MNHEY, CDR2 SVGAGI. CDR3 protein: CASSEPGGNYGYTF. In DNA, the CDR3 is TGTGCCAGCAGTGAACCGGGAGGAAACTATGGCTACACCTTC.

The rearrangement uses TRBV5-6 and TRBJ1-6; no clear D gene. Trimming left V 4 bases short and J 6 bases short, with 8 bases between. This CDR3 contains 13 residues. Germline V gene data show CDR1 as SGHDT and CDR2 as YYEEEE. The CDR3 loop reads CASSQRINSPLHF. The CDR3 bases are TGTGCCAGCAGCCAGCGAATTAATTCACCCCTCCACTTT.

This clone was seen more than once but under ten times. This chain connects TRBV6-5 to TRBJ2-3; 10 bases are a match to TRBD2. Germline V gives CDR1 MNHEY, CDR2 SVGAGI. This CDR3 comprises 16 residues. V lost 1 base, J lost 4 bases, and 5 bases stayed unmatched. This CDR3 is CASSYLASGGADTQYF. In nucleotides, the CDR3 is TGTGCCAGCAGTTACTTGGCTAGCGGGGGCGCAGATACGCAGTATTTT.

The rearrangement uses TRBV14 and TRBJ2-3; TRBD2 matches at 7 bases. This CDR3 region has 17 residues. The trim removed 2 bases at V and 1 base at J, leaving 9 bases unmatched. Germline-derived CDR1 and CDR2 are SGHDN and FVKESK. The CDR3 region is CASSQSLASGRTDTQYF. Here the CDR3 DNA reads TGTGCCAGCAGCCAATCTTTGGCTAGCGGTCGCACAGATACGCAGTATTTT.

The chain links TRBV11-2 to TRBJ1-1; no definite D call. This CDR3 has 12 amino acids. Germline V gene lookup returns CDR1 SGHAT and CDR2 FQNNGV. Trimming removed 3 bases from V and 5 bases from J, with 7 bases in between. CDR3: CASSFRGTEAFF. Here the CDR3 DNA reads TGTGCCAGCAGCTTCCGGGGTACTGAAGCTTTCTTT. Full variable domain (outside the CDR3, taken from reference TRBV11-2 and TRBJ1-1): EAGVAQSPRYKIIEKRQSVAFWCNPISGHATLYWYQQILGQGPKLLIQFQNNGVVDDSQLPKDRFSAERLKGVDSTLKIQPAKLEDSAVYLCASSFRGTEAFFGQGTRLTVV.

The J gene is TRBJ1-1, the V gene TRBV4-3; no clear D. This CDR3 contains 15 residues. Trimming removed 1 base from V and 0 bases from J, with 9 bases in between. Germline CDR1 and CDR2: LGHNA and YSLEER. In nucleotides, the CDR3 is TGCGCCAGCAGCCAAGTTCCGGGAATGAACACTGAAGCTTTCTTT. The encoded protein is CASSQVPGMNTEAFF.

This clone has just one count. The chain uses TRBV2 and TRBJ2-4; 8 nucleotides match TRBD2. Germline V lookup: CDR1 SNHLY, CDR2 FYNNEI. This CDR3 has 19 residues. With V trimmed by 2 bases and J by 1 base, 13 bases remained unmatched. The CDR3 is CASSESSGGVKRAKNIQYF. The CDR3 DNA follows: TGTGCCAGCAGTGAATCTTCGGGGGGGGTCAAAAGGGCCAAAAACATTCAGTACTTC.

In its sample, this clone was seen a few times. In nucleotides, the CDR3 is TGTGCCAGTAGTATCACAGGGTATGGTCAGCCCCAGCATTTT. Translating it yields CASSITGYGQPQHF. V usage is TRBV19 and J usage is TRBJ1-5, with D possibly TRBD1 on 6 matching bases. Germline CDR1 and CDR2: LNHDA and SQIVND (reference sequence). Trimming removed 3 bases at V and 6 bases at J, with 12 bases between. CDR3 length: 14 amino acids.

This clone came up a few times. The chain combines TRBV19 with TRBJ1-1, with D uncertain. Germline loops: CDR1 LNHDA, CDR2 SQIVND (reference sequence). V was shortened by 5 bases and J by 5 bases, with 15 bases between the two germline ends. The length of the CDR3 is 14 residues. In DNA, the CDR3 is TGTGCCAGTAGTGAAGGTACCACGAGGACTGAAGCTTTCTTT. This codes for CASSEGTTRTEAFF.